The T cell receptor (beta chain) described here comes from a study of blood T cell repertoires in COVID-19. Measured with immunoSEQ multiplex PCR; TCRdb has only the in-frame clones, and not every one. The profile shows approximately 290,000 clones, nearly 90% of them singletons. The sample comprised PBMCs or T cells enriched from blood (not recorded which). This TCR was sampled from a woman between 18 and 29 years old with acute COVID-19.

The CDR3 spells CASSIFPPGSYNEQFF. The CDR3 DNA reads as TGCGCCAGCAGCATTTTTCCTCCCGGCTCCTACAATGAGCAGTTCTTC. V and J are TRBV4-1 and TRBJ2-1; D gene uncertain. Germline CDR1 is MGHRA and CDR2 is YSYEKL. The CDR3 is 16 amino acids. Trimming stripped 5 bases from V and 0 bases from J, with 14 bases between.